Below, 7 T cell receptor beta chains from the same sample are listed, as sequenced in a study of blood T cell repertoires in COVID-19. Generated by immunoSEQ multiplex PCR, the TCRdb table keeps only in-frame clones and is missing some. Of roughly 140,000 clones listed, roughly 80% were seen once; the top ten hold 1.6%. The material sequenced was PBMCs or T cells enriched from blood (not recorded which). The receptors here all came from a woman aged 18-29 years who had been exposed to COVID-19.

Points on this clone: This same CDR3 is encoded by further DNA sequences in the sample. CDR3 in DNA: TGTGCCAGCAGCTCCCTCCCCGGGAGCAACTATGGCTACACCTTC. Its protein is CASSSLPGSNYGYTF. The rearrangement links TRBV7-9 to TRBJ1-2; D remains unclear. V gave up 4 bases and J gave up 2 bases, with 14 bases separating them. Per germline, CDR1 SEHNR and CDR2 FQNEAQ (reference sequence). The CDR3 is made up of 15 amino acids.

The rearrangement links TRBV6-5 to TRBJ2-3, with D unclear. CDR3 length: 12 residues. Germline V lookup: CDR1 MNHEY, CDR2 SVGAGI. The germline V and J ends were trimmed by 2 bases and 5 bases, with 5 bases remaining between them. The CDR3 DNA reads as TGTGCCAGCAGTTACCCAGGAGATACGCAGTATTTT. It yields the protein CASSYPGDTQYF.

The V call is TRBV20-1, the J call TRBJ2-7; the D gene is possibly TRBD1 (8 bases). CDR1 is DFQATT and CDR2 is SNEGSKA in the germline V gene (reference sequence). V was clipped by 6 bases and J by 6 bases, with 12 bases between them. CDR3 size: 11 residues. CDR3 protein: CSATGGGEQYF. The CDR3 DNA sequence: TGCAGTGCAACAGGGGGGGGCGAGCAGTACTTC.

The chain recombines TRBV3-1 (or the pseudogene TRBV3-2) with TRBJ2-4; 12 bases are shared with TRBD1. V lost 5 bases and J lost 12; bases outside the gene matches: 14. The CDR3 runs 16 residues. Germline V CDR1 and CDR2: LGHDT, YNNKEL (reference sequence). The CDR3 loop reads CASSNHFPGQGACQYF. CDR3 DNA: TGTGCCAGCAGCAACCACTTCCCGGGACAGGGGGCTTGTCAGTACTTC.

The rearrangement joins TRBV5-6 to TRBJ2-7; 7 nucleotides agree with TRBD2. The CDR3 loop spans 14 amino acids. The germline V gene has CDR1 SGHDT and CDR2 YYEEEE. J gave up 4 bases and V 2 bases, and 6 bases lay outside the gene matches. The CDR3 coding sequence is TGTGCCAGCAGCTTCCGGACTAGAGGGTACGAGCAGTACTTC. Its translation is CASSFRTRGYEQYF.

The V gene is TRBV19, the J gene TRBJ1-6; 7 bases are shared with TRBD1. J gave up 5 bases and V 3 bases, and 4 bases lay outside the gene matches. There are 15 residues in the CDR3. The germline V gene encodes CDR1 LNHDA and CDR2 SQIVND (reference sequence). The CDR3 region has the DNA TGTGCCAGTAGTATCTCTACAGGGGATAATTCACCCCTCCACTTT. The encoded protein is CASSISTGDNSPLHF.

This clone was seen a few times. J is TRBJ1-5 and V is TRBV13; 11 bases fit TRBD1. Germline values: CDR1 PRHDT, CDR2 FYEKMQ (reference sequence). The CDR3 is made up of 18 amino acids. Trimming at V came to 5 bases and at J to 4 bases, leaving 13 bases not matched to a gene. The CDR3 loop reads CASSRRGQGVPGNQPQHF. The CDR3 DNA follows: TGTGCCAGCAGCCGAAGGGGACAGGGGGTTCCTGGAAATCAGCCCCAGCATTTT.